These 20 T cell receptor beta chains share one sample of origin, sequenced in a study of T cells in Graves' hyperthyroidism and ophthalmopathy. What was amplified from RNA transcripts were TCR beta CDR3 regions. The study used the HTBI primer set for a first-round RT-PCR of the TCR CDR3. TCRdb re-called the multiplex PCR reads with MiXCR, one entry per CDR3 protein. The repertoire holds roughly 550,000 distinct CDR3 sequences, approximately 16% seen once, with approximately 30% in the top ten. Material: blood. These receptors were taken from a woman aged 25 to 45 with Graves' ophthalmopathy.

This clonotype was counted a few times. The CDR3 nucleotides read TGTGCCAGTAGGTCGGCCTCAACAGGGAACCCCTACAATGAGCAGTTCTTC. Its protein product is CASRSASTGNPYNEQFF. The rearrangement links TRBV19 to TRBJ2-1, with D possibly matching TRBD1 (6 bases). The germline V and J ends were trimmed by 6 bases and 2 bases, with 20 bases remaining between them. The CDR3 has 17 residues. Per the germline V gene, CDR1 is LNHDA and CDR2 is SQIVND (reference sequence).

The CDR3 protein is CATSDSVGQGAGLSNQPQHF. The CDR3 nucleotides are TGTGCCACCAGTGATTCGGTGGGACAGGGGGCCGGGTTAAGCAATCAGCCCCAGCATTTT. The chain is built from TRBV24-1 and TRBJ1-5; 12 bases map to TRBD1. CDR3 length: 20 amino acids. V dropped 2 bases and J dropped 1; count of bases not matched to a gene: 11. Per germline, CDR1 KGHDR and CDR2 SFDVKD.

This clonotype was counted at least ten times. The CDR3 DNA follows: TGTGCCAGCAGTTTAAGACCTCTAGCGGCCACAGATACGCAGTATTTT. Its translation: CASSLRPLAATDTQYF. The chain uses TRBV27 and TRBJ2-3; 7 bases line up with TRBD2. The CDR3 totals 16 residues. From germline, CDR1 is MNHEY and CDR2 SMNVEV (reference sequence). V lost 2 bases, J lost 2 bases, and 7 bases stayed unmatched.

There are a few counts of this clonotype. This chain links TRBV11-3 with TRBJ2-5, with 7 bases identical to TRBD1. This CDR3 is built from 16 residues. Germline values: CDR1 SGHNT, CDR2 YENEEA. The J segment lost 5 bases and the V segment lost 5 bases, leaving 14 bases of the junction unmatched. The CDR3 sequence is CASSPRQGEFSETQYF. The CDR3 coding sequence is TGTGCCAGCAGCCCCCGACAGGGAGAATTTTCTGAGACCCAGTACTTC.

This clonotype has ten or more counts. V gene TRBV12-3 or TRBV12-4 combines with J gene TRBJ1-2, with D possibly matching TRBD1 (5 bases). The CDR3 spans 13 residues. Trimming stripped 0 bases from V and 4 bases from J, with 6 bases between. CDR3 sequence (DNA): TGTGCCAGCAGTTTAGCGAGGGGCTATGGCTACACCTTC. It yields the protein CASSLARGYGYTF.

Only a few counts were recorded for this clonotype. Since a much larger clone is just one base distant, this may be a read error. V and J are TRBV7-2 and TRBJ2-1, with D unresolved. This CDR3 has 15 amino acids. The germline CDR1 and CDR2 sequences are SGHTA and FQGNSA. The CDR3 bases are TGTGCCAGCAGTCGAGACCGGCGCTCCTACAATGAGCAGCTCTTC. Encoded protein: CASSRDRRSYNEQLF.

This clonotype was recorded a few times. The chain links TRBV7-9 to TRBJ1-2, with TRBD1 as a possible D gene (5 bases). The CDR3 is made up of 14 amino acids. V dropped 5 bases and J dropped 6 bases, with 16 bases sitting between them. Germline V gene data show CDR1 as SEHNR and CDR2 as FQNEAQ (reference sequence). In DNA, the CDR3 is TGTGCCAGCAGCCGGGAAATGGGGGAAAATGGCTACACCTTC. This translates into CASSREMGENGYTF.

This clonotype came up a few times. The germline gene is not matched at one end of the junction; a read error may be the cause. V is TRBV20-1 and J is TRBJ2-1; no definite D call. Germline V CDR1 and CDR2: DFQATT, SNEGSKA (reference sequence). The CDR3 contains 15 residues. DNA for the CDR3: TGCAGTGCTAGAGATGTTCAAAGATCCTACAGTGAGCAGTTCTTC. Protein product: CSARDVQRSYSEQFF.

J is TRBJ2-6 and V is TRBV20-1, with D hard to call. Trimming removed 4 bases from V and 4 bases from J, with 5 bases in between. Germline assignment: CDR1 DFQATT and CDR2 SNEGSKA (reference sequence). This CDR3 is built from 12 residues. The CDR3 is CSAIRGANVLTF. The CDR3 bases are TGCAGTGCTATACGAGGGGCCAACGTCCTGACTTTC.

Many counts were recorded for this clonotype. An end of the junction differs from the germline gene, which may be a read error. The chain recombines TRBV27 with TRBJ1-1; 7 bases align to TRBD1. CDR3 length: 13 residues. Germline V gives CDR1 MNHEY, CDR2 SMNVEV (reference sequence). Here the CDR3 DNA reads TGTGCCAGCAAAGGGACAGCACGTGAATGGGGCGTCTTT. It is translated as CASKGTAREWGVF.

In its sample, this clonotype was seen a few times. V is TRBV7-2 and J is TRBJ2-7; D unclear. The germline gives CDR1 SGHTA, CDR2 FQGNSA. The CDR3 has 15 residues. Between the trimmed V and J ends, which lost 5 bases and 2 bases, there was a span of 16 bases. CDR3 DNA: TGTGCCAGCAGCGCAATAGCTTCGGCTACCTACGAGCAGTACTTC. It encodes CASSAIASATYEQYF.

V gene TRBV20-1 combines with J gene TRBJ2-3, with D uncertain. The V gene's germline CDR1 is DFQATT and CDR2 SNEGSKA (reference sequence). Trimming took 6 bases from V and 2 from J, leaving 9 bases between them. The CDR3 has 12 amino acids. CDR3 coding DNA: TGCAGTGCAACGGAAGTCACAGATACGCAGTATTTT. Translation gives CSATEVTDTQYF.

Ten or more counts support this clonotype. The CDR3 sequence: CSASSGRAWEQFF. CDR3 coding DNA: TGCAGTGCTAGCAGTGGGAGAGCGTGGGAGCAGTTCTTC. The chain links TRBV20-1 to TRBJ2-1, with a weak D call TRBD2 (5 bases). The CDR3 has 13 residues. V lost 3 bases and J 10 bases, leaving 16 bases between the germline ends. CDR1 is DFQATT and CDR2 is SNEGSKA in the germline V gene (reference sequence).

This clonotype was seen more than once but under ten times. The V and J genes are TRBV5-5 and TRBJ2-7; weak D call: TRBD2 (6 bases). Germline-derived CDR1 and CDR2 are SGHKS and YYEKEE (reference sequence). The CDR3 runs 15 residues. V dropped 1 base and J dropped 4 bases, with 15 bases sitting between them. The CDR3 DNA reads TGTGCCAGCAGCTTGCGTTCCCCCGGGGGTTACGAGCAGTACTTC. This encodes CASSLRSPGGYEQYF.

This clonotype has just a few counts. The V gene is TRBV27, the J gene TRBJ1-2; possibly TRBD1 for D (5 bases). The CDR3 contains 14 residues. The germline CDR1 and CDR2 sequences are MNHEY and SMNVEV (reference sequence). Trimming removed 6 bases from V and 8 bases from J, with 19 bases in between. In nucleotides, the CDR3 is TGTGCCAGCAGACCTCAGGGCCTCACACGCGGCTACACCTTC. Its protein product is CASRPQGLTRGYTF.

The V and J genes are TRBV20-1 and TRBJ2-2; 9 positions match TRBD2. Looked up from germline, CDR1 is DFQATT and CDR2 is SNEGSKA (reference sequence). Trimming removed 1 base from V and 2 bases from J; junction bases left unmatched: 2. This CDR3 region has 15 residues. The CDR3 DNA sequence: TGCAGTGCTAGAGGGCTAGCGGGAAACACCGGGGAGCTGTTTTTT. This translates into CSARGLAGNTGELFF.

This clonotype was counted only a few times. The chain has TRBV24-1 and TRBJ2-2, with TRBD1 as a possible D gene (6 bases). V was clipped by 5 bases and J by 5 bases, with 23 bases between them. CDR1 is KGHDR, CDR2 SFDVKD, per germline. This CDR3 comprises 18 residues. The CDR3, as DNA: TGTGCCACCAGTGGGATGGACAGCTCAGTCTCATGGACCGGGGAGCTGTTTTTT. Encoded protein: CATSGMDSSVSWTGELFF.

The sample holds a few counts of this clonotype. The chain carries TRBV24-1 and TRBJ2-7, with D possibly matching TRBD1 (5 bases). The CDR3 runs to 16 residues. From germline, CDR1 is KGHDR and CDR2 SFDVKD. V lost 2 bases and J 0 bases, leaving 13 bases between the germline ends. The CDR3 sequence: CATSDSSGQGSYEQYF. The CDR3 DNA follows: TGTGCCACCAGTGATTCGTCTGGTCAGGGCTCCTACGAGCAGTACTTC.

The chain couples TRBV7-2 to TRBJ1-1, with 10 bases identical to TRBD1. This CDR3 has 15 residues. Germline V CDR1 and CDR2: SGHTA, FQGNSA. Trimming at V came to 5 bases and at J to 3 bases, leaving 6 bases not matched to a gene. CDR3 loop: CASSGRTGGYTEAFF. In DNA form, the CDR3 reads TGTGCCAGCAGCGGGCGGACAGGGGGATACACTGAAGCTTTCTTT.

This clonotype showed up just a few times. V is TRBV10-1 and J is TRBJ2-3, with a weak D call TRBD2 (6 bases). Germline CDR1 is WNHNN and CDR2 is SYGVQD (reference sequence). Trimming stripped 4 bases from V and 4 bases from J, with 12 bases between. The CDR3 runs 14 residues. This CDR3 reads CASSASGAPDTQYF. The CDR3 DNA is TGCGCCAGCAGTGCCTCGGGAGCCCCAGATACGCAGTATTTT.